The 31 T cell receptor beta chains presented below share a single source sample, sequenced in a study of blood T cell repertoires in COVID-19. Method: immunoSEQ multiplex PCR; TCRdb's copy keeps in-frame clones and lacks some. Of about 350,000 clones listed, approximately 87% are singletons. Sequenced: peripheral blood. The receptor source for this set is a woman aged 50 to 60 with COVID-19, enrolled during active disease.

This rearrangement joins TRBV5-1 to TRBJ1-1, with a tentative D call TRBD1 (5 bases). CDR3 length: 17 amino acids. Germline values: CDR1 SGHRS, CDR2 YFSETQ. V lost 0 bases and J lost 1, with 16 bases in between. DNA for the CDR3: TGCGCCAGCAGCTTGGCCGGGATCCCGGGGGGGAACACTGAAGCTTTCTTT. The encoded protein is CASSLAGIPGGNTEAFF.

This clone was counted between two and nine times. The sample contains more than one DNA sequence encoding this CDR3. The CDR3 DNA sequence: TGTGCCAGCAGCTTCAGGGACAGCTACGAGCAGTACTTC. It specifies CASSFRDSYEQYF. The chain joins TRBV7-2 to TRBJ2-7, with 7 bases that match TRBD1. The V gene's germline CDR1 is SGHTA and CDR2 FQGNSA. The CDR3 totals 13 residues. V trimming: 3 bases; J trimming: 3 bases; junction bases outside the gene matches: 2. Together with reference TRBV7-2 and TRBJ2-7, the CDR3 gives the full variable domain: GAGVSQSPSNKVTEKGKDVELRCDPISGHTALYWYRQSLGQGLEFLIYFQGNSAPDKSGLPSDRFSAERTGGSVSTLTIQRTQQEDSAVYLCASSFRDSYEQYFGPGTRLTVT.

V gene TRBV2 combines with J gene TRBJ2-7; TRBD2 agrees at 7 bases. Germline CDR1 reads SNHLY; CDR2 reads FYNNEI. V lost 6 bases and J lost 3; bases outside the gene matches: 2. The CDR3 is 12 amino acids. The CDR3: CASRPGGYEQYF. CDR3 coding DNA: TGTGCCAGCAGACCGGGGGGCTACGAGCAGTACTTC.

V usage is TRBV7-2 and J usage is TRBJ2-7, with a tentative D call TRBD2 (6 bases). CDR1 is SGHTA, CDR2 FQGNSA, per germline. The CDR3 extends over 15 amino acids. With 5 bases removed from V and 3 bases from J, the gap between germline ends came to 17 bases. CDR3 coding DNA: TGTGCCAGCAGCCCTCGCCGTAGCGGACTCTACGAGCAGTACTTC. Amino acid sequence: CASSPRRSGLYEQYF.

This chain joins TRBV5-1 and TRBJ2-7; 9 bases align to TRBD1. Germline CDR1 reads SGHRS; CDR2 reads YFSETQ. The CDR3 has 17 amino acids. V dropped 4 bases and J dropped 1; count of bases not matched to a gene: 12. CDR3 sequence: CASSPNPGGTGSYEQYF. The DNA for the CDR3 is TGCGCCAGCAGCCCTAACCCCGGCGGGACAGGGTCCTACGAGCAGTACTTC.

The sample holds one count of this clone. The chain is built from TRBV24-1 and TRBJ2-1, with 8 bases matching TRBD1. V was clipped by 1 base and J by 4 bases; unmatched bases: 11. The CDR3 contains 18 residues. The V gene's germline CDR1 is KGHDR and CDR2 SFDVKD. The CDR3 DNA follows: TGTGCCACCAGTGATTTAAGCTCGGGGACAGGCTCTTACAATGAGCAGTTCTTC. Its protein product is CATSDLSSGTGSYNEQFF.

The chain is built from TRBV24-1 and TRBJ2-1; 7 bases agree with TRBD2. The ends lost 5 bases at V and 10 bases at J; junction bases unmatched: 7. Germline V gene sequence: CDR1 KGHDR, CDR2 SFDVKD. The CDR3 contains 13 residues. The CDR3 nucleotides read TGTGCCACCAGTGGACGTTTGGGGGGGGAGCAGTTCTTC. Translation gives CATSGRLGGEQFF.

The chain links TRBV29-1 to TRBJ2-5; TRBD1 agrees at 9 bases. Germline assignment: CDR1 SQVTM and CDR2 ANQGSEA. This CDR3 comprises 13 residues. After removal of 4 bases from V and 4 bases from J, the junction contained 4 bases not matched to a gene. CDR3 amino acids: CSVADRGLETQYF. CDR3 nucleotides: TGCAGCGTTGCGGACAGGGGACTAGAGACCCAGTACTTC.

CDR3 protein: CASSGQGVSNQPQHF. The CDR3 nucleotides are TGTGCCAGTAGCGGACAGGGAGTAAGCAATCAGCCCCAGCATTTT. The chain employs TRBV19 and TRBJ1-5, with TRBD1 matching 8 bases. The germline V gene encodes CDR1 LNHDA and CDR2 SQIVND (reference sequence). Trimming removed 6 bases from V and 1 base from J; junction bases left unmatched: 5. CDR3 size: 15 residues.

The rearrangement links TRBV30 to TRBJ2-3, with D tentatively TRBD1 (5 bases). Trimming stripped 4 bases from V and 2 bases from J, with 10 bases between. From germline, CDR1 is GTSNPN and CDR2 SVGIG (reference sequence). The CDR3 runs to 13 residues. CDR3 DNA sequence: TGTGCCTGGACGGACACGCTCACAGATACGCAGTATTTT. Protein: CAWTDTLTDTQYF.

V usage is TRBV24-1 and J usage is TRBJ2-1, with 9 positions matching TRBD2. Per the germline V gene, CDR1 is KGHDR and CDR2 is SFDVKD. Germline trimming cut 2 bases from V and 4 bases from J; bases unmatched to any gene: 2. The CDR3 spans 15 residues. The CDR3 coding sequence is TGTGCCACCAGTGATTCCACTAGCGGGTACAATGAGCAGTTCTTC. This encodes CATSDSTSGYNEQFF.

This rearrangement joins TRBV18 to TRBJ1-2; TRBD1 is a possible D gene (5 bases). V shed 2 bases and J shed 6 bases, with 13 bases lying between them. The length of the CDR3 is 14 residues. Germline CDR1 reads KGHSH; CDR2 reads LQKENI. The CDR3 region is CASSPTGPWDGYTF. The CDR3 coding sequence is TGTGCCAGCTCACCAACAGGTCCCTGGGATGGCTACACCTTC.

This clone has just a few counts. CDR3 sequence (DNA): TGTGCCAGCAGTGACGACTCGAACACCGGGGAGCTGTTTTTT. This encodes CASSDDSNTGELFF. The chain employs TRBV6-4 and TRBJ2-2; D gene uncertain. This CDR3 has 14 residues. Per the germline V gene, CDR1 is MRHNA and CDR2 is SNTAGT. V lost 2 bases, J lost 0 bases, and 4 bases lay in between.

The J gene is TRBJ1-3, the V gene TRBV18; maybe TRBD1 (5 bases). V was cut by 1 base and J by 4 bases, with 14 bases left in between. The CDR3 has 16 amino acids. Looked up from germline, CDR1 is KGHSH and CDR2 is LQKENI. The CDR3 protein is CASSPRGVSEGNTIYF. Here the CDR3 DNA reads TGTGCCAGCTCACCACGGGGGGTCTCGGAAGGAAACACCATATATTTT.

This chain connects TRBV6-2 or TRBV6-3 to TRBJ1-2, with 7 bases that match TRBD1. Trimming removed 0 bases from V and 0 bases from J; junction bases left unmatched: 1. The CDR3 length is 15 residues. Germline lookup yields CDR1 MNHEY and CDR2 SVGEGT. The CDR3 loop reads CASSYSGGTNYGYTF. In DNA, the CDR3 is TGTGCCAGCAGTTACTCAGGGGGCACTAACTATGGCTACACCTTC.

CDR3: CASSLYFQPGGEDTDTQYF. CDR3 sequence (DNA): TGTGCCAGTAGTCTCTACTTCCAACCAGGGGGCGAAGACACAGATACGCAGTATTTT. V usage is TRBV19 and J usage is TRBJ2-3; 8 nucleotides align to TRBD1. The germline gives CDR1 LNHDA, CDR2 SQIVND (reference sequence). The CDR3 extends over 19 amino acids. With 5 bases clipped from V and 2 bases from J, the junction kept 18 bases outside the gene matches.

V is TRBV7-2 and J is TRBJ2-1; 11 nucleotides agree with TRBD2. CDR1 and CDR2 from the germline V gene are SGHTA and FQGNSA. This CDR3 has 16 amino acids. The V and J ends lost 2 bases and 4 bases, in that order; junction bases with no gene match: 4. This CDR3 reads CASSLQRLAGYNEQFF. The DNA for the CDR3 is TGTGCCAGCAGCTTACAAAGACTAGCGGGATACAATGAGCAGTTCTTC.

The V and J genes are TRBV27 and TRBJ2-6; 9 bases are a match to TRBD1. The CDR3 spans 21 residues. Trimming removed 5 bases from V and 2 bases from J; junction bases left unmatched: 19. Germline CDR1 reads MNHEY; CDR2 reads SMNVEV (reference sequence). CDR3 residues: CASSNRGLTGAASPGANVLTF. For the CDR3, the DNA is TGTGCCAGCAGTAACAGGGGGCTGACAGGGGCGGCCAGCCCTGGGGCCAACGTCCTGACTTTC.

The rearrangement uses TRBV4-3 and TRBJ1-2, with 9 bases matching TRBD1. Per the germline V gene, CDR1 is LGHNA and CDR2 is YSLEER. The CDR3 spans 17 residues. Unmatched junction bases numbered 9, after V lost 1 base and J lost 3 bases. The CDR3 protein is CASSQVAQGAGDYGYTF. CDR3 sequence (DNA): TGCGCCAGCAGCCAAGTGGCACAGGGGGCAGGTGACTATGGCTACACCTTC.

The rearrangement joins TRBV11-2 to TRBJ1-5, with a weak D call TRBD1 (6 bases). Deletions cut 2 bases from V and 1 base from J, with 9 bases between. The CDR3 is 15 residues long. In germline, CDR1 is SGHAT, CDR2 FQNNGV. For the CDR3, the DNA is TGTGCCAGCAGCTTAAAACAGGGCAGCAATCAGCCCCAGCATTTT. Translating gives CASSLKQGSNQPQHF.

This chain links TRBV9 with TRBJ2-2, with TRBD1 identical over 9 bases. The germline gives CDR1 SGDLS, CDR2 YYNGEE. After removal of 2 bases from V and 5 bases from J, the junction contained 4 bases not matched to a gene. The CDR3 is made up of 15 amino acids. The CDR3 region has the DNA TGTGCCAGCAGCGTTACAGGGGGCCTTACCGGGGAGCTGTTTTTT. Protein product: CASSVTGGLTGELFF.

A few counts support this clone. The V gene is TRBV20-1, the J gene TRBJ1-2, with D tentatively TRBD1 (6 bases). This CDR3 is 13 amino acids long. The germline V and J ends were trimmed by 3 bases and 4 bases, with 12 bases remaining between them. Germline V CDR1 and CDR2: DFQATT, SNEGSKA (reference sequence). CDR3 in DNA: TGCAGTGCTAGTACAGGGCGTTCCTATGGCTACACCTTC. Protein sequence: CSASTGRSYGYTF.

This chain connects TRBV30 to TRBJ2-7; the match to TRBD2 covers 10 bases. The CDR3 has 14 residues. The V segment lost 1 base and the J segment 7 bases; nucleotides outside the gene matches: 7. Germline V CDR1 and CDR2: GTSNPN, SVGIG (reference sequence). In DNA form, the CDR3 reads TGTGCCTGGAGTGACCTAGCGGGAGTAAGTGAGCAGTACTTC. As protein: CAWSDLAGVSEQYF.

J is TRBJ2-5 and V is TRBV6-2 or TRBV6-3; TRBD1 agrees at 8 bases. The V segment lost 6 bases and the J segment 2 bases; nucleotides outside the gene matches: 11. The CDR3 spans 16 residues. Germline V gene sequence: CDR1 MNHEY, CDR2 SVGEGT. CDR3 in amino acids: CASRPPTGVAQETQYF. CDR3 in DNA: TGTGCCAGCAGACCTCCGACAGGGGTCGCGCAAGAGACCCAGTACTTC.

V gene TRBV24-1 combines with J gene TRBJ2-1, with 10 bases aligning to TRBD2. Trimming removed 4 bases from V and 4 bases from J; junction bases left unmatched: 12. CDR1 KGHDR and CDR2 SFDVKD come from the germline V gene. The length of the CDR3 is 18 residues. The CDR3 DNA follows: TGTGCCACCAGTGACCCGAGGGGATTAGCGGGGGGATACAATGAGCAGTTCTTC. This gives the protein CATSDPRGLAGGYNEQFF.

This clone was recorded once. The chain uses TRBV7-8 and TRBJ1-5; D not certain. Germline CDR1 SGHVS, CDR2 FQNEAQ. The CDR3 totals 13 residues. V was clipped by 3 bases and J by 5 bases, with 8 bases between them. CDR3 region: CASSLRKDQPQHF. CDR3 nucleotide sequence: TGTGCCAGCAGCTTGAGGAAGGATCAGCCCCAGCATTTT.

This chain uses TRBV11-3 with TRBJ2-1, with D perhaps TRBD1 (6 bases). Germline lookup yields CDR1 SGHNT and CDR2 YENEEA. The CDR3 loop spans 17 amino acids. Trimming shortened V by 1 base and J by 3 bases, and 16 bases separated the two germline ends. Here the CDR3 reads CASSLGRDMNLYNEQFF. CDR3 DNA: TGTGCCAGCAGCTTAGGTAGGGACATGAACCTCTACAATGAGCAGTTCTTC.

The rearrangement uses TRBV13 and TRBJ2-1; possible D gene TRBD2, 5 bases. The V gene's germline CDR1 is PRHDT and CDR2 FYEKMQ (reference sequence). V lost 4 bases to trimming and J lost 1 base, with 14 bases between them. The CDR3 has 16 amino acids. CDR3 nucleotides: TGTGCCAGCAGCTCCTTTGAAGCGGTGTCCTACAATGAGCAGTTCTTC. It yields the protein CASSSFEAVSYNEQFF.

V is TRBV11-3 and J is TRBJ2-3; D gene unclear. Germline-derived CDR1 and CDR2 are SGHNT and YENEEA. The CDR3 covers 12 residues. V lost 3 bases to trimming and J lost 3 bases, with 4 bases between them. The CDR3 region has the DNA TGTGCCAGCAGCTTTTCAACAGATACGCAGTATTTT. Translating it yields CASSFSTDTQYF.

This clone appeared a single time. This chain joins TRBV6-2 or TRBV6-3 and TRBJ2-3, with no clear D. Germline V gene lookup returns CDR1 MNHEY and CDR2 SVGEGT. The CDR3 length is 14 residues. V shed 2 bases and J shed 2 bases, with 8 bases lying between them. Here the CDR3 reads CASSYTVATDTQYF. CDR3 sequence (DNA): TGTGCCAGCAGTTACACCGTAGCCACAGATACGCAGTATTTT.

CDR3: CAWSELFGSSYNEQFF. As DNA, the CDR3 is TGTGCCTGGAGTGAGCTCTTCGGGAGCTCCTACAATGAGCAGTTCTTC. The chain has TRBV30 and TRBJ2-1; possible D gene TRBD2, 6 bases. V was trimmed by 1 base and J by 0 bases, leaving 13 bases between them. This CDR3 is 16 amino acids long. Germline lookup yields CDR1 GTSNPN and CDR2 SVGIG (reference sequence).